The next 15 T cell receptor beta chains were all read from a single sample in a study of shared clonotypes between healthy human individuals. Sequencing was performed with immunoSEQ multiplex PCR; in TCRdb, only in-frame clones are kept and a portion is missing. The data hold 110,000 or so clones, with about 63% observed a single time. The sample taken for sequencing was memory CD8+ T cells sorted from blood. The subset was: CD45RO+ cells pooled with CCR7-negative TemRA cells. The receptors originated from a woman aged 25 to 39 in good health.

The chain employs TRBV6-1 and TRBJ1-5; D is perhaps TRBD1 (6 bases). V shed 8 bases and J shed 1 base, with 12 bases lying between them. The CDR3 extends over 14 amino acids. Germline lookup yields CDR1 MNHNS and CDR2 SASEGT. CDR3 bases: TGTGCCAGCGACAGGAGTATGAGCAATCAGCCCCAGCATTTT. Translating it yields CASDRSMSNQPQHF.

This CDR3 reads CASSRTSGRVRYNEQFF. The CDR3 DNA reads TGCGCCAGCAGCCGGACTAGCGGGAGAGTACGGTACAATGAGCAGTTCTTC. The gene calls are TRBV4-1 and TRBJ2-1; 13 bases fit TRBD2. CDR1 is MGHRA, CDR2 YSYEKL, per germline. The CDR3 is 17 amino acids. Trimming at V came to 4 bases and at J to 4 bases, leaving 7 bases not matched to a gene.

The V gene is TRBV10-3, the J gene TRBJ2-4; weak D call: TRBD2 (6 bases). The V end lost 2 bases, the J end lost 7 bases, and 18 bases lay between the germline ends. The CDR3 extends over 16 amino acids. Germline V gene sequence: CDR1 ENHRY, CDR2 SYGVKD. CDR3 DNA: TGTGCCATCAGTGAGCCAAATAAGGGAGGAAAGAACATTCAGTACTTC. Translation gives CAISEPNKGGKNIQYF.

This chain connects TRBV5-6 to TRBJ2-3; 7 nucleotides line up with TRBD2. The germline V gene has CDR1 SGHDT and CDR2 YYEEEE. CDR3 length: 16 residues. Losses at the gene ends were 0 bases for V and 5 bases for J; bases not matched to a gene: 9. The CDR3 DNA reads as TGTGCCAGCAGCTTGGCCACGGGAGGTTGGCAAGATACGCAGTATTTT. This translates into CASSLATGGWQDTQYF.

The J gene is TRBJ2-3, the V gene TRBV5-1; the match to TRBD1 covers 9 bases. Germline loops: CDR1 SGHRS, CDR2 YFSETQ. The CDR3 loop spans 14 amino acids. J lost 4 bases, V lost 2 bases, and 2 bases had no gene match. DNA of the CDR3: TGCGCCAGCAGCTTACGACAGGGGGCAGATACGCAGTATTTT. Translated, it gives CASSLRQGADTQYF.

This chain uses TRBV7-8 with TRBJ1-5; TRBD1 matches at 7 bases. Germline CDR1 is SGHVS and CDR2 is FQNEAQ. The CDR3 length is 16 residues. The J segment lost 7 bases and the V segment lost 0 bases, leaving 9 bases of the junction unmatched. The CDR3 loop reads CASSLAFSDRNQPQHF. As DNA, the CDR3 is TGTGCCAGCAGCTTAGCCTTCTCGGACAGGAACCAGCCCCAGCATTTT.

With respect to this clone: A much larger clonotype is one base distant, so this may be a read error. V usage is TRBV27 and J usage is TRBJ2-6, with TRBD1 as a possible D gene (6 bases). V was cut by 6 bases and J by 0 bases, with 9 bases left in between. The CDR3 length is 15 residues. From germline, CDR1 is MNHEY and CDR2 SMNVEV (reference sequence). Written as DNA, the CDR3 is TGTGCCAGCAGACTAGGGGGCTCTGGGGCCAACGTCCTGACTTTC. This encodes CASRLGGSGANVLTF. Together with reference TRBV27 and TRBJ2-6, the CDR3 gives the full variable domain: EAQVTQNPRYLITVTGKKLTVTCSQNMNHEYMSWYRQDPGLGLRQIYYSMNVEVTDKGDVPEGYKVSRKEKRNFPLILESPSPNQTSLYFCASRLGGSGANVLTFGAGSRLTVL.

Ten or more counts support this clone. The chain recombines TRBV6-1 with TRBJ2-3, with 11 bases lining up with TRBD1. Germline V gives CDR1 MNHNS, CDR2 SASEGT. This CDR3 is 14 amino acids long. V lost 4 bases, J lost 4 bases, and 1 base stayed unmatched. The CDR3 loop is CASSGTGGADTQYF. The CDR3 DNA reads as TGTGCCAGCAGTGGGACAGGGGGCGCAGATACGCAGTATTTT.

The J gene is TRBJ2-7, the V gene TRBV28, with D perhaps TRBD2 (6 bases). The CDR3 is 14 residues long. V was cut by 5 bases and J by 3 bases, with 14 bases left in between. Germline V gives CDR1 MDHEN, CDR2 SYDVKM. The CDR3 sequence: CASSTTWRVYEQYF. The CDR3 coding sequence is TGTGCCAGCAGTACCACTTGGAGGGTCTACGAGCAGTACTTC.

V gene TRBV5-6 combines with J gene TRBJ1-1, with D unclear. Trimming took 1 base from V and 5 from J, leaving 6 bases between them. The CDR3 length is 12 residues. CDR1 is SGHDT, CDR2 YYEEEE, per germline. DNA for the CDR3: TGTGCCAGCAGCTTGTCGGGTACTGAAGCTTTCTTT. The encoded protein is CASSLSGTEAFF.

This chain joins TRBV6-5 and TRBJ2-5, with 8 bases identical to TRBD1. The J call may be in error: the DNA end matches TRBJ2-7 better. CDR1 MNHEY and CDR2 SVGAGI come from the germline V gene. The length of the CDR3 is 13 residues. The CDR3 coding sequence is TGTGCCAGCAGTGGGCAGGGGGCGACCGAGCAGTACTTC. Amino acid sequence: CASSGQGATEQYF.

Sample share makes this clone medium-sized. The chain recombines TRBV25-1 with TRBJ2-7; 7 nucleotides match TRBD2. V lost 4 bases, J lost 2 bases, and 2 bases stayed unmatched. This CDR3 has 13 amino acids. CDR1 MGHDK and CDR2 SYGVNS come from the germline V gene. CDR3 sequence (DNA): TGTGCCAGCAGTGCCGCGGGAGCCTACGAGCAGTACTTC. Protein sequence: CASSAAGAYEQYF.

Here the CDR3 DNA reads TGTGCCAGCAGTGACTGGCCCTACGAGCAGTACTTC. It codes for CASSDWPYEQYF. The rearrangement uses TRBV6-1 and TRBJ2-7; D uncertain. The CDR3 runs to 12 residues. CDR1 and CDR2 from the germline V gene are MNHNS and SASEGT. Trimming removed 3 bases at V and 2 bases at J, with 5 bases between.

This chain links TRBV2 with TRBJ2-5, with a possible D match to TRBD2 (6 bases). The J call is doubtful: the DNA matches TRBJ2-7 better. This CDR3 comprises 13 residues. Per germline, CDR1 SNHLY and CDR2 FYNNEI. This CDR3 is CASNRDGSYEQYF. The DNA of the CDR3 is TGTGCCAGCAACCGGGACGGGAGCTACGAGCAGTACTTC.

J is TRBJ2-7 and V is TRBV28, with 8 bases fitting TRBD2. CDR1 is MDHEN and CDR2 is SYDVKM in the germline V gene. Losses at the gene ends were 4 bases for V and 5 bases for J; bases not matched to a gene: 10. The CDR3 has 15 amino acids. CDR3 sequence: CASSSLAGSVHEQYF. The CDR3 DNA reads as TGTGCCAGCAGTTCCTTAGCGGGATCCGTCCACGAGCAGTACTTC.